Listed below are T cell receptor beta chains from one sample, sequenced in a study of shared clonotypes between healthy human individuals. Measured with immunoSEQ multiplex PCR; TCRdb has only the in-frame clones, and not every one. This table has about 2.1 million clones, just over 90% appearing once. The sample taken for sequencing was naive CD8+ T cells from PBMCs. These receptors were obtained from a man aged 18 to 29 in good health. Some clones in this sample may be carry-over from other donors' samples. Both conserved end residues are part of each CDR3. The D gene is left open where the match is weak. Size tells how often a clone was seen (once, few, many) or the class of an expanded clone, and some rows leave it out.

clone size: -; V gene: TRBV27; D gene: -; J gene: TRBJ1-1; CDR3 protein: CASSLRERVGTEAFF; CDR3 DNA: TGTGCCAGCAGTTTGAGGGAAAGGGTGGGCACTGAAGCTTTCTTT
clone size: -; V gene: TRBV27; D gene: TRBD2; J gene: TRBJ2-7; CDR3 protein: CASTSRLAVDEQYF; CDR3 DNA: TGTGCCAGCACGTCTCGACTAGCGGTAGACGAGCAGTACTTC
clone size: -; V gene: TRBV5-1; D gene: -; J gene: TRBJ1-5; CDR3 protein: CASYLRDLSNQPQHF; CDR3 DNA: TGCGCCAGCTACCTCAGGGACCTTAGCAATCAGCCCCAGCATTTT
clone size: -; V gene: TRBV7-2; D gene: -; J gene: TRBJ2-7; CDR3 protein: CASTTFLDYEQYF; CDR3 DNA: TGTGCCAGCACCACCTTCTTAGACTACGAGCAGTACTTC
clone size: once; V gene: TRBV7-6; D gene: -; J gene: TRBJ1-2; CDR3 protein: CASSLSSEGYGYTF; CDR3 DNA: TGTGCCAGCAGCTTGAGCTCAGAAGGATATGGCTACACCTTC
clone size: -; V gene: TRBV11-2; D gene: -; J gene: TRBJ2-2; CDR3 protein: CASSLGAELFF; CDR3 DNA: TGTGCCAGCAGCTTAGGTGCAGAGCTGTTTTTT
clone size: -; V gene: TRBV5-4; D gene: -; J gene: TRBJ2-7; CDR3 protein: CASSLVAAEGYEQYF; CDR3 DNA: TGTGCCAGCAGCTTGGTGGCGGCTGAGGGCTACGAGCAGTACTTC
clone size: -; V gene: TRBV28; D gene: -; J gene: TRBJ1-5; CDR3 protein: CASSFGGKQPQHF; CDR3 DNA: TGTGCCAGCAGTTTTGGAGGAAAACAGCCCCAGCATTTT
clone size: -; V gene: TRBV4-1; D gene: TRBD1; J gene: TRBJ1-1; CDR3 protein: CASSQYLGQVGTEAFF; CDR3 DNA: TGCGCCAGCAGCCAGTACCTGGGACAGGTGGGGACTGAAGCTTTCTTT
clone size: -; V gene: TRBV4-1; D gene: -; J gene: TRBJ1-3; CDR3 protein: CASSQASGSGNTIYF; CDR3 DNA: TGCGCCAGCAGCCAGGCCTCAGGTTCGGGAAACACCATATATTTT
clone size: -; V gene: TRBV7-9; D gene: -; J gene: TRBJ2-2; CDR3 protein: CASSLVRGNTGELFF; CDR3 DNA: TGTGCCAGCAGCTTAGTGCGCGGGAACACCGGGGAGCTGTTTTTT
clone size: -; V gene: TRBV9; D gene: -; J gene: TRBJ2-1; CDR3 protein: CASSPAGGDEQFF; CDR3 DNA: TGTGCCAGCAGCCCTGCCGGGGGCGATGAGCAGTTCTTC
clone size: -; V gene: TRBV6-6; D gene: -; J gene: TRBJ2-3; CDR3 protein: CASTPWSSPDTQYF; CDR3 DNA: TGTGCCAGCACTCCTTGGAGTTCTCCAGATACGCAGTATTTT
clone size: -; V gene: TRBV7-9; D gene: -; J gene: TRBJ2-7; CDR3 protein: CASSLVPYEQYF; CDR3 DNA: TGTGCCAGCAGCTTAGTTCCTTACGAGCAGTACTTC
clone size: -; V gene: TRBV4-1; D gene: -; J gene: TRBJ2-3; CDR3 protein: CASSQELALDTQYF; CDR3 DNA: TGCGCCAGCAGCCAAGAGTTGGCGTTAGATACGCAGTATTTT
clone size: once; V gene: TRBV5-1; D gene: -; J gene: TRBJ1-1; CDR3 protein: CASTDPPRGHTEAFF; CDR3 DNA: TGCGCCAGCACGGACCCTCCGCGAGGGCACACTGAAGCTTTCTTT
clone size: -; V gene: TRBV7-9; D gene: TRBD1; J gene: TRBJ1-3; CDR3 protein: CASSSGGGGNTIYF; CDR3 DNA: TGTGCCAGCAGCTCAGGGGGAGGAGGAAACACCATATATTTT
clone size: -; V gene: TRBV11-2; D gene: -; J gene: TRBJ2-1; CDR3 protein: CASSLEYSRPSPYNEQFF; CDR3 DNA: TGTGCCAGCAGCTTAGAATATAGTAGGCCTAGTCCCTACAATGAGCAGTTCTTC
clone size: -; V gene: TRBV27; D gene: TRBD2; J gene: TRBJ2-7; CDR3 protein: CASSISGGTYEQYF; CDR3 DNA: TGTGCCAGCAGTATTTCGGGGGGTACCTACGAGCAGTACTTC
clone size: once; V gene: TRBV5-6; D gene: TRBD1; J gene: TRBJ2-1; CDR3 protein: CASRYRDRGFNEQFF; CDR3 DNA: TGTGCCAGCAGATATCGGGACAGGGGGTTCAATGAGCAGTTCTTC
clone size: -; V gene: TRBV4-3; D gene: TRBD2; J gene: TRBJ2-3; CDR3 protein: CASSSLPGGPSDTQYF; CDR3 DNA: TGCGCCAGCAGCTCCTTACCGGGAGGGCCTTCAGATACGCAGTATTTT
clone size: -; V gene: TRBV19; D gene: TRBD1; J gene: TRBJ2-5; CDR3 protein: CASSPDRDRYQETQYF; CDR3 DNA: TGTGCCAGTAGCCCTGACAGGGATCGGTACCAAGAGACCCAGTACTTC
clone size: few; V gene: TRBV19; D gene: -; J gene: TRBJ1-1; CDR3 protein: CASMREAEAFF; CDR3 DNA: TGTGCCAGTATGCGGGAGGCTGAAGCTTTCTTT
clone size: -; V gene: TRBV25-1; D gene: -; J gene: TRBJ1-2; CDR3 protein: CASKAQGINGYTF; CDR3 DNA: TGTGCCAGCAAGGCGCAGGGTATCAATGGCTACACCTTC
clone size: -; V gene: TRBV6-5; D gene: -; J gene: TRBJ1-5; CDR3 protein: CASSSSGQPQHF; CDR3 DNA: TGTGCCAGCAGCTCCTCGGGCCAGCCCCAGCATTTT
clone size: -; V gene: TRBV7-8; D gene: -; J gene: TRBJ2-7; CDR3 protein: CASSLRGPYEQYF; CDR3 DNA: TGTGCCAGCTCCCTTAGGGGCCCCTACGAGCAGTACTTC
clone size: -; V gene: TRBV7-9; D gene: -; J gene: TRBJ2-7; CDR3 protein: CASSPSEQYF; CDR3 DNA: TGTGCCAGCAGCCCCAGCGAGCAGTACTTC
clone size: -; V gene: TRBV7-9; D gene: -; J gene: TRBJ2-2; CDR3 protein: CASSLFRSGELFF; CDR3 DNA: TGTGCCAGCAGCTTATTTAGGTCCGGGGAGCTGTTTTTT